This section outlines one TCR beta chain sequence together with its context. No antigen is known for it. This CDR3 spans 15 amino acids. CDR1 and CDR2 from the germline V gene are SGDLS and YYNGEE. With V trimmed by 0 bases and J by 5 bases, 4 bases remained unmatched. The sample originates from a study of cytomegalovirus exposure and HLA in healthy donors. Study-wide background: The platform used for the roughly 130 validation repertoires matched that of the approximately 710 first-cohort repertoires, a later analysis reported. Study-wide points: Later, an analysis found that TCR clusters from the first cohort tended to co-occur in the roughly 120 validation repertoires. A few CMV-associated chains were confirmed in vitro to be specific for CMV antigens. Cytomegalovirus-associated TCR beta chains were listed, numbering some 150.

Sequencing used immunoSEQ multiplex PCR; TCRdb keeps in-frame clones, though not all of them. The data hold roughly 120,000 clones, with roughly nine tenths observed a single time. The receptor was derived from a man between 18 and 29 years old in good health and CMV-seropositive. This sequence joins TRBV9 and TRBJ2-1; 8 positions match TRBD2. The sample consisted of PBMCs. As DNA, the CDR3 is TGTGCCAGCAGCGTAGGCCAGCGGGGGAACAATGAGCAGTTCTTC. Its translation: CASSVGQRGNNEQFF. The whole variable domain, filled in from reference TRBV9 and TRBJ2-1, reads DSGVTQTPKHLITATGQRVTLRCSPRSGDLSVYWYQQSLDQGLQFLIQYYNGEERAKGNILERFSAQQFPDLHSELNLSSLELGDSALYFCASSVGQRGNNEQFFGPGTRLTVL.